This entry concerns a single T cell receptor (beta chain). Its antigen remains unidentified. Single viable CD3+CD4+CD8-CD45RO+ cells were sorted as the memory CD4+ T cells. This sample is part of a study of memory CD4+ T cells and cytomegalovirus serostatus. Study information: Of the healthy Belgian adults, 9 were CMV seropositive and 20 to 30 seronegative.

Points from the study as a whole: The CMV-associated TCR signature appears largely within the CD4+ memory repertoire. Repertoires predicted CMV serostatus with median bootstrapped AUC of about 0.95.

Sequenced by immunoSEQ multiplex PCR; TCRdb stores in-frame clones only, minus some. Altogether 40,000 to 55,000 clones are present, approximately 82% being singletons, with the ten largest covering 1.9%. The germline CDR1 and CDR2 sequences are SGHDT and YYEEEE. The CDR3 runs to 17 residues. Trimming removed 0 bases from V and 0 bases from J, with 13 bases in between. The chain joins TRBV5-6 to TRBJ1-3, with a weak D call TRBD1 (6 bases). Sequences were obtained from memory CD4+ T cells from blood. This receptor was identified in an adult in good health and CMV-seronegative. For the CDR3, the DNA is TGTGCCAGCAGCTTGGTGACAGGTAGTAGCTCTGGAAACACCATATATTTT. The encoded protein is CASSLVTGSSSGNTIYF.